This T cell receptor beta chain comes out of a study of blood T cell repertoires in COVID-19. Across the study: Sites in the United States, Italy and Spain provided acute and convalescent COVID-19 samples.

In the original workflow: Reference gene primer amplification gave estimated nucleated cell counts. Assay: immunoSEQ multiplex PCR; the TCRdb copy retains only in-frame clones and omits some. The V and J calls and clone size are taken from that table; D and trimming were inferred from the DNA. The sample lists 400,000 to 550,000 clones, about 85% seen once, with almost 2% in the top ten. V gave up 5 bases and J gave up 4 bases; unmatched junction bases: 14. CDR3 length: 18 residues. Germline V gene lookup returns CDR1 SGHDT and CDR2 YYEEEE. Residents of 24 US areas, aged roughly 18 to 89 years, made up the participants.

The chain employs TRBV5-6 and TRBJ2-2; 10 bases are a match to TRBD2. This sequence originates from a young woman with acute COVID-19. Material: PBMCs or T cells enriched from blood (not recorded which). CDR3 DNA sequence: TGTGCCAGCAGTCCTGGACTAAGCGGGAGGGCGGGCACCGGGGAGCTGTTTTTT. It translates to CASSPGLSGRAGTGELFF.